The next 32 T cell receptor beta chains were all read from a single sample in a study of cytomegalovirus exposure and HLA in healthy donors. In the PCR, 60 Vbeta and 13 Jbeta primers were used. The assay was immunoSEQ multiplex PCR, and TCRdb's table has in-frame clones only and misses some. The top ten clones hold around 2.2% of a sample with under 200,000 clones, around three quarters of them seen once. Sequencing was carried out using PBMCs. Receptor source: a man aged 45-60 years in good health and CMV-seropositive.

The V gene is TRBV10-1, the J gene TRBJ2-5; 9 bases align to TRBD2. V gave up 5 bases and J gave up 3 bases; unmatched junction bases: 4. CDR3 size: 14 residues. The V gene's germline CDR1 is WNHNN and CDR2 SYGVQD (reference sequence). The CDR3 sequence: CASSRGLAKETQYF. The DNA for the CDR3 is TGCGCCAGCAGTCGGGGACTAGCAAAAGAGACCCAGTACTTC.

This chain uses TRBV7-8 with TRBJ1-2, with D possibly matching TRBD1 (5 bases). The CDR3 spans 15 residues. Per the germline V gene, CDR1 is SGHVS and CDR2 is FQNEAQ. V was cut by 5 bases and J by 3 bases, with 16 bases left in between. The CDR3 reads CASSRGRTTDYGYTF. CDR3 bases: TGTGCCAGCAGCCGAGGACGTACGACAGACTATGGCTACACCTTC.

Here the CDR3 DNA reads TGTGCCAGCAGCTTAGGTCCTAGCGGGACCACAGATACGCAGTATTTT. Translated: CASSLGPSGTTDTQYF. The chain combines TRBV13 with TRBJ2-3, with TRBD2 matching over 9 bases. This CDR3 comprises 16 residues. CDR1 is PRHDT, CDR2 FYEKMQ, per germline (reference sequence). J lost 2 bases, V lost 0 bases, and 3 bases had no gene match.

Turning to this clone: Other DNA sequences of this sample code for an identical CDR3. The CDR3 loop is CASSFQIAGVPEAFF. CDR3 DNA sequence: TGTGCCAGCAGCTTCCAAATCGCAGGGGTCCCTGAAGCTTTCTTT. J is TRBJ1-1 and V is TRBV5-4; possibly TRBD1 for D (6 bases). Trimming removed 2 bases at V and 6 bases at J, with 17 bases between. CDR3 length equals 15 residues. CDR1 and CDR2 (germline): SGHNT, YYREEE (reference sequence).

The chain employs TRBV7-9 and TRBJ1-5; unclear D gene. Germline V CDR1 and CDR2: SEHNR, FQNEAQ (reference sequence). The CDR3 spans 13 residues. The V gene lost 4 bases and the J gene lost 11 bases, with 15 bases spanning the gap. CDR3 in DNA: TGTGCCAGCAGCTCCGACTCTTTCTCGGCCCAGCATTTT. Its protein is CASSSDSFSAQHF.

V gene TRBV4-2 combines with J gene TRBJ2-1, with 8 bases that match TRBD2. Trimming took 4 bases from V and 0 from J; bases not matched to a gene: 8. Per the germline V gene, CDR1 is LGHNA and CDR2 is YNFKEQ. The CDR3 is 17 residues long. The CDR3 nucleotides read TGTGCCAGCAGCCCTCGGGAGGGGGAGGTCTCCTACAATGAGCAGTTCTTC. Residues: CASSPREGEVSYNEQFF.

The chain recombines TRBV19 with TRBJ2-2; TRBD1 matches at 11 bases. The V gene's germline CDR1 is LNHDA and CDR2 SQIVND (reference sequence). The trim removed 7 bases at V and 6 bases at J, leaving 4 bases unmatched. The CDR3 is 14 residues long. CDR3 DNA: TGTGCCAGTACTGGACAGGGGGCTGCCGGGGAGCTGTTTTTT. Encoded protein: CASTGQGAAGELFF.

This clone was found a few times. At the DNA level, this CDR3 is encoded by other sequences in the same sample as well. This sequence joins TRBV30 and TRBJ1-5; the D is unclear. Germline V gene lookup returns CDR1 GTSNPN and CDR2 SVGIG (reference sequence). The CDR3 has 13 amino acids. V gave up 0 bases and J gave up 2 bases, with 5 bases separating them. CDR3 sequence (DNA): TGTGCCTGGAGTGTCCAGGGCAATCAGCCCCAGCATTTT. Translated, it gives CAWSVQGNQPQHF.

The CDR3 region has the DNA TGTGCCAGCAGCTCAAGGACAGGGGGCTTCTTCTCTGGAAACACCATATATTTT. Encoded protein: CASSSRTGGFFSGNTIYF. V is TRBV5-6 and J is TRBJ1-3; 11 bases match TRBD1. The CDR3 spans 18 residues. Trimming removed 3 bases from V and 0 bases from J; junction bases left unmatched: 8. Per the germline V gene, CDR1 is SGHDT and CDR2 is YYEEEE.

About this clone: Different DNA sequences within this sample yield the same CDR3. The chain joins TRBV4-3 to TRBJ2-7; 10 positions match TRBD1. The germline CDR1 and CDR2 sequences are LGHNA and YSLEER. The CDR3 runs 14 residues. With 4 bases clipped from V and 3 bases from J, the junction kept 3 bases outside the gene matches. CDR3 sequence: CASSPRTGGYEQYF. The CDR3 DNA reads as TGCGCCAGCAGCCCACGGACAGGGGGCTACGAGCAGTACTTC.

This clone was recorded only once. CDR3 DNA: TGTGCCAGCAGCTTGGGACTAGCGGGGGGTGTTGAGCAGTTCTTC. It is translated as CASSLGLAGGVEQFF. The V call is TRBV7-9, the J call TRBJ2-1, with TRBD2 identical over 15 bases. Trimming cost V 3 bases and J 9 bases; bases outside gene matches: 3. CDR1 and CDR2 from the germline V gene are SEHNR and FQNEAQ (reference sequence). This CDR3 is 15 amino acids long.

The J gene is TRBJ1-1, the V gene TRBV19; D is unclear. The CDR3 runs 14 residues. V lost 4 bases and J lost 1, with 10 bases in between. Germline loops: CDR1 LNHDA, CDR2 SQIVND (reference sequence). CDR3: CASSNSRKNTEAFF. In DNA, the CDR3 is TGTGCCAGTAGTAATTCGAGGAAGAACACTGAAGCTTTCTTT.

The CDR3: CASSQEFTQGSINAFF. CDR3 sequence (DNA): TGCGCCAGCAGCCAAGAATTTACGCAGGGATCAATAAACGCTTTCTTT. This chain joins TRBV4-3 and TRBJ1-1, with D tentatively TRBD1 (5 bases). The germline gives CDR1 LGHNA, CDR2 YSLEER. V lost 0 bases and J lost 11, with 22 bases in between. This CDR3 is 16 amino acids long.

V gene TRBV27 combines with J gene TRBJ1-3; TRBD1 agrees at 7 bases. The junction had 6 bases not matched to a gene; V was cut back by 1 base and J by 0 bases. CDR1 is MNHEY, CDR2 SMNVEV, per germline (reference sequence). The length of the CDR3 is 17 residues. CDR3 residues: CASSLYGTAHSGNTIYF. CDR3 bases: TGTGCCAGCAGTTTATACGGGACAGCACACTCTGGAAACACCATATATTTT.

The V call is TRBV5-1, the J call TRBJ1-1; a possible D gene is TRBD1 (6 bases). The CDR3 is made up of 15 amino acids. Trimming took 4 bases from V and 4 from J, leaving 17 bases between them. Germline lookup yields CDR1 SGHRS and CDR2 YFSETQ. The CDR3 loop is CASSPSTGWGTEAFF. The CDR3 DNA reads TGCGCCAGCAGCCCCTCAACAGGGTGGGGCACTGAAGCTTTCTTT.

CDR3 in amino acids: CSGGRDTQYF. The DNA for the CDR3 is TGCAGCGGGGGGAGGGATACGCAGTATTTT. V and J are TRBV29-1 and TRBJ2-3; tentatively, D is TRBD2 (6 bases). CDR1 SQVTM and CDR2 ANQGSEA come from the germline V gene. Trimming cost V 7 bases and J 6 bases, with 8 bases left between them. The CDR3 contains 10 residues.

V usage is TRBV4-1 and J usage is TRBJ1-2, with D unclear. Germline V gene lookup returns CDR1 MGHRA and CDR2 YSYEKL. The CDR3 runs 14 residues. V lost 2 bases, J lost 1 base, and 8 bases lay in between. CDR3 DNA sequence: TGCGCCAGCAGCCAACGGGAAGTTAACTATGGCTACACCTTC. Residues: CASSQREVNYGYTF.

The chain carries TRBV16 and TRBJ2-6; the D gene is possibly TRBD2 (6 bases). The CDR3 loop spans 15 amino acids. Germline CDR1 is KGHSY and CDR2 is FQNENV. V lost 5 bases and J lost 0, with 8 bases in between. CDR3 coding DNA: TGTGCCAGCAGCGCGGGGTTCTCTGGGGCCAACGTCCTGACTTTC. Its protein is CASSAGFSGANVLTF.

The CDR3 sequence is CASSRVSTNEKLFF. The DNA of the CDR3 is TGTGCCAGCAGTCGGGTATCGACTAATGAAAAACTGTTTTTT. The V and J genes are TRBV2 and TRBJ1-4; D gene unclear. With 5 bases removed from V and 2 bases from J, the gap between germline ends came to 9 bases. The CDR3 has 14 amino acids. The germline CDR1 and CDR2 sequences are SNHLY and FYNNEI.

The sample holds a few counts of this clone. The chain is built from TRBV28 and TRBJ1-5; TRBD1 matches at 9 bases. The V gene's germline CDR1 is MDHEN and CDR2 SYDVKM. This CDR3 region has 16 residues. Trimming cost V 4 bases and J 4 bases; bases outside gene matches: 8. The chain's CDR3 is CASSWEQGALNQPQHF. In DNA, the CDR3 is TGTGCCAGCAGTTGGGAACAGGGGGCGCTGAATCAGCCCCAGCATTTT.

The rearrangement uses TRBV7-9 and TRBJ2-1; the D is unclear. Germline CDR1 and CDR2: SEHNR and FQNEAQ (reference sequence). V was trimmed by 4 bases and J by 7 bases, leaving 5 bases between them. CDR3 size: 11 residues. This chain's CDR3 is CASSSPNEQFF. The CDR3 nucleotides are TGTGCCAGCAGCTCCCCAAATGAGCAGTTCTTC.

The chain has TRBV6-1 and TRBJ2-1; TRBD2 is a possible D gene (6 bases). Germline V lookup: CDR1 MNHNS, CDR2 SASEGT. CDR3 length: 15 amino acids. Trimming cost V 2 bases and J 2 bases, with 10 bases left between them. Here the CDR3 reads CASSEHSSAYNEQFF. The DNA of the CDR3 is TGTGCCAGCAGTGAACACTCTAGCGCCTACAATGAGCAGTTCTTC.

The CDR3, as DNA: TGTGCCAGTAGTACAGCAGGGGCAGCTTTCTTT. This sequence encodes CASSTAGAAFF. The chain is built from TRBV19 and TRBJ1-1, with a possible D match to TRBD1 (6 bases). Germline V gene data show CDR1 as LNHDA and CDR2 as SQIVND (reference sequence). This CDR3 region has 11 residues. The germline V and J ends were trimmed by 4 bases and 10 bases, with 10 bases remaining between them.

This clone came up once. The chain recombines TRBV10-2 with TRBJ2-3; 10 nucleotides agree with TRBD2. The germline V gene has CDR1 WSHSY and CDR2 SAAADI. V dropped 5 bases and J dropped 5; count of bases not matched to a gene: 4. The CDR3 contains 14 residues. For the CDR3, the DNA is TGCGCCAGCAGTACTAGCGGGGTAATAGATACGCAGTATTTT. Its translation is CASSTSGVIDTQYF.

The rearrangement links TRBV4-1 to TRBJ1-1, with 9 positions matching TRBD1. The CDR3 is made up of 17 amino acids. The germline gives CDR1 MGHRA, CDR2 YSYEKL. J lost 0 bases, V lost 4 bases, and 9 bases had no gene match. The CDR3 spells CASSPTGGPTMNTEAFF. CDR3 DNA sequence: TGCGCCAGCAGCCCTACAGGGGGCCCCACGATGAACACTGAAGCTTTCTTT.

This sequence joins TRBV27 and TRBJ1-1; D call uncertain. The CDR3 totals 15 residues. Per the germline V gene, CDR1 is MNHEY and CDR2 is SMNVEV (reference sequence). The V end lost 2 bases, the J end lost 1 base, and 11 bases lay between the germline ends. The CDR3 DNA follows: TGTGCCAGCAGTTTAACTTCCAACGGGAACACTGAAGCTTTCTTT. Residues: CASSLTSNGNTEAFF.

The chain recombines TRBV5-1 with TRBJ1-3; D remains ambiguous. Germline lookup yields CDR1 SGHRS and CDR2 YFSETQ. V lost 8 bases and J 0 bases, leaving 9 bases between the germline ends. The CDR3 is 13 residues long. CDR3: CASTVGSGNTIYF. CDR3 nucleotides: TGCGCCAGTACCGTCGGCTCTGGAAACACCATATATTTT.

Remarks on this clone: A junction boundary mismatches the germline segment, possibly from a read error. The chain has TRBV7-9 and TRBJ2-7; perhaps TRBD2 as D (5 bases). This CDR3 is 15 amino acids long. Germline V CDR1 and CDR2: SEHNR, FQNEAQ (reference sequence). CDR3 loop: CVSSKAAGGTYEQYF. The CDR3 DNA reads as TGTGTCAGCAGCAAAGCGGCAGGCGGTACGTACGAGCAGTACTTC.

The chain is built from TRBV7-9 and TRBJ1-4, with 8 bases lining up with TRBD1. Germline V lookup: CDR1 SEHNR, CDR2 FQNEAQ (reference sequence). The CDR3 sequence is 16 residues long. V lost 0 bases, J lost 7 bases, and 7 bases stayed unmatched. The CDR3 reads CASSLAPPGGSEKLFF. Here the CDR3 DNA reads TGTGCCAGCAGCTTAGCGCCTCCAGGGGGCTCTGAAAAACTGTTTTTT.

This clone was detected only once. CDR3 sequence: CASSGSGGARGEQYF. In nucleotides, the CDR3 is TGTGCCAGCAGCGGATCAGGGGGCGCGAGGGGCGAGCAGTACTTC. The V and J genes are TRBV9 and TRBJ2-7, with 8 bases matching TRBD1. CDR1 and CDR2 (germline): SGDLS, YYNGEE. Trimming cost V 3 bases and J 6 bases; bases outside gene matches: 11. The CDR3 runs 15 residues.

Here the CDR3 reads CASSARLIYEQYF. CDR3 nucleotide sequence: TGTGCCAGCAGCGCCCGACTGATCTACGAGCAGTACTTC. This chain joins TRBV14 and TRBJ2-7; D is unclear. Germline loops: CDR1 SGHDN, CDR2 FVKESK. V gave up 5 bases and J gave up 3 bases, with 11 bases separating them. This CDR3 region has 13 residues.

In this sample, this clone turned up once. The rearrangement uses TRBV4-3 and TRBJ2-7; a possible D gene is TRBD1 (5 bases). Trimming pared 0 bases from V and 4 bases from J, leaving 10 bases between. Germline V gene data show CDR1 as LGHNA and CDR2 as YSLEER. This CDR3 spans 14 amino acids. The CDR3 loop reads CASSQDWGQYEQYF. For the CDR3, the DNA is TGCGCCAGCAGCCAAGATTGGGGCCAGTACGAGCAGTACTTC.